This record covers a single TCR beta chain. Looked up from germline, CDR1 is LNHDA and CDR2 is SQIVND (reference sequence). V lost 5 bases to trimming and J lost 4 bases; unmatched junction nucleotides: 7. The CDR3 loop spans 14 amino acids. The data stem from a study of blood T cell repertoires in COVID-19. Study in general: Donors in the United States, Italy and Spain gave samples during acute or convalescent COVID-19.

Per the original methods: Nucleated cell counts were estimated from reference gene primer amplification. Here immunoSEQ multiplex PCR was the method, and the copy in TCRdb shows in-frame clones only, minus some. D and trimming were read from the DNA, whereas the V and J calls and clone size are those reported in that table. The sample includes more than 25,000 clones, 80% to 90% of them seen just once. This chain uses TRBV19 with TRBJ1-1; 7 nucleotides agree with TRBD1. Material: peripheral blood. This clonotype originated in a man between 60 and 75 years old with acute or convalescent COVID-19. CDR3 bases: TGTGCCAGTAGTCCAAGACAGGGCGTCACTGAAGCTTTCTTT. It is translated as CASSPRQGVTEAFF.